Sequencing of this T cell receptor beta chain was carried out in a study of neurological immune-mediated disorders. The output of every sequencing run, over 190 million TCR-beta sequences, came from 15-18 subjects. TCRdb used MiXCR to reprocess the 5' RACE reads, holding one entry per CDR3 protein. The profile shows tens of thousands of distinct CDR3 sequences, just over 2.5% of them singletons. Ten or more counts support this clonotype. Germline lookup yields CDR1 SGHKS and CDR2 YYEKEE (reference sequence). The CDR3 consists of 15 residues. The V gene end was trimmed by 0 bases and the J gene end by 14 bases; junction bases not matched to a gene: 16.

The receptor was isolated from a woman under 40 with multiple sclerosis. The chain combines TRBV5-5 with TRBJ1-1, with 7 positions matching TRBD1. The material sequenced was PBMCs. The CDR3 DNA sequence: TGTGCCAGCAGCTTGGCCCAACAGGTCTCGAGAGGGGGCTTCTTT. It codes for CASSLAQQVSRGGFF.